This T cell receptor (beta chain) was identified in a study of CD8 T cells in ankylosing spondylitis (dated by TCRdb to between 2016 and 2019). Regarding the study in general: The study set out to find disease-linked TCR variants by profiling T cell receptor beta repertoires in ankylosing spondylitis patients and healthy donors. Samples of peripheral blood were taken, and for ankylosing spondylitis patients, synovial fluid was collected as well. The full study cohort was made up of 25 ankylosing spondylitis patients and over 90 healthy donors.

This clonotype appeared many times. The target of this receptor is not known. There are no base qualities to consult, and no much larger clone falls within one base. The investigation overall reported the following: Significant enrichment of the disease-linked clones was reported in matched synovial fluid samples from ankylosing spondylitis patients. A TCR beta motif made up of several highly homologous amino acid variants appeared to be characteristic of blood from ankylosing spondylitis patients. In peripheral blood, the disease-linked clones were found at relatively low frequencies and had a CD8+ phenotype. Some TCR beta motif variants had previously been reported in synovial fluid and blood of reactive arthritis patients, which suggested common disease-initiation mechanisms.

Via the germline V gene, CDR1 is SGHTA and CDR2 FQGNSA. Trimming costs V 3 bases and J 3 bases, and their ends lie 2 bases apart. The CDR3 goes from the cysteine to the phenylalanine over 12 residues. Only the CDR3 portion is preserved as DNA: 36 bases, with reading frame beginning at the first base. The sequencing machine was an Illumina HiSeq 2500. TCR beta libraries were prepared by quantitative 5'-RACE with molecular barcodes. The original pipeline was this. A new computational method, built on a probabilistic model of VDJ rearrangement, was used to identify disease-linked TCR variants. The raw public reads went through TCRdb reprocessing: fastp at Q25, MiXCR clone calling, in-frame beta chains kept. CDR3 protein sequences are deduplicated, and each keeps its most common genes and DNA. None of the V and J calls come from the authors' own analysis; TCRdb made them. Counted in this sample were approximately 250,000 distinct CDR3 sequences; over 9.5% of them appeared once. The top ten clones comprise 2.6% of the sample.

The chain is encoded by TRBV7-2 joined to TRBJ1-4; the D gene identity is not certain. This sequence was found in a male donor with ankylosing spondylitis or in good health (not recorded which). Sequencing used blood, either unsorted or a sorted T cell fraction (not recorded which). The CDR3 in this case is CASSFPNEKLFF. The nucleotide sequence reads TGTGCCAGCAGCTTTCCTAATGAAAAACTGTTTTTT. Outside the CDR3, residues come from the reference TRBV7-2 and TRBJ1-4 proteins, so the full variable domain is: GAGVSQSPSNKVTEKGKDVELRCDPISGHTALYWYRQSLGQGLEFLIYFQGNSAPDKSGLPSDRFSAERTGGSVSTLTIQRTQQEDSAVYLCASSFPNEKLFFGSGTQLSVL.